This TCR beta chain appears in the sequencing data of a study of blood T cells in healthy people across ages. V lost 2 bases and J lost 2, with 12 bases in between. Germline V CDR1 and CDR2: LGHDT, YNNKEL (reference sequence). The CDR3 extends over 15 amino acids. General observations from the study: The long-lived group displayed more naive CD4+ cells, plus higher diversity, than the aged donors did.

Sample-barcoded 5' priming and a J-beta primer mix drove a second PCR of roughly 6 to 12 cycles. In TCRdb, the 5' RACE reads were re-called with MiXCR into one record per CDR3 protein. This sample has 1.5 million to 2 million distinct CDR3 sequences, with around half found just once. As regards this clonotype: Its cognate antigen is unknown.

Specimen: blood. The clonotype originates from a woman aged 40-49 years in good health. V is TRBV3-1 and J is TRBJ1-1, with D hard to call. CDR3 nucleotides: TGTGCCAGCAGCCAAACGTGGGCCAGCAACACTGAAGCTTTCTTT. It codes for CASSQTWASNTEAFF.